These 23 T cell receptor beta chains share one sample of origin, sequenced in a study of T cell responses to AZD1222 COVID-19 vaccine. Profiling relied on immunoSEQ multiplex PCR, and the TCRdb table lists in-frame clones only, not all of them. The table records about 79,000 clones, 75% to 85% of them present only once. The sample was peripheral blood, taken on day 0 of AZD1222 vaccination. The receptors shown here come from an adult in good health.

The chain employs TRBV19 and TRBJ2-3; 14 positions agree with TRBD2. The germline V gene encodes CDR1 LNHDA and CDR2 SQIVND (reference sequence). V dropped 5 bases and J dropped 0; count of bases not matched to a gene: 7. The CDR3 has 18 residues. This chain's CDR3 is CASSPRLAGGHSTDTQYF. The CDR3 nucleotides are TGTGCCAGTAGTCCCCGACTAGCGGGAGGGCACAGCACAGATACGCAGTATTTT.

This chain joins TRBV9 and TRBJ1-3, with a weak D call TRBD1 (5 bases). Germline CDR1 is SGDLS and CDR2 is YYNGEE. The CDR3 has 15 residues. V was cut by 3 bases and J by 2 bases, with 12 bases left in between. The CDR3 sequence: CASSAGGTAGNTIYF. CDR3 in DNA: TGTGCCAGCAGCGCCGGGGGGACCGCTGGAAACACCATATATTTT. Drawing the rest from reference TRBV9 and TRBJ1-3, the complete variable domain is DSGVTQTPKHLITATGQRVTLRCSPRSGDLSVYWYQQSLDQGLQFLIQYYNGEERAKGNILERFSAQQFPDLHSELNLSSLELGDSALYFCASSAGGTAGNTIYFGEGSWLTVV.

This chain joins TRBV7-6 and TRBJ2-7; 8 nucleotides align to TRBD2. The V and J ends lost 1 base and 5 bases, in that order; junction bases with no gene match: 7. The CDR3 totals 15 residues. Germline CDR1 SGHVS, CDR2 FNYEAQ. This CDR3 reads CASSLGPSGFNEQYF. CDR3 DNA sequence: TGTGCCAGCAGCTTAGGGCCTAGCGGGTTCAACGAGCAGTACTTC.

On this clone: The same CDR3 also results from other DNA sequences found in this sample. The V and J genes are TRBV18 and TRBJ1-2, with unresolved D. This CDR3 has 13 residues. Trimming cost V 3 bases and J 6 bases, with 11 bases left between them. The germline V gene has CDR1 KGHSH and CDR2 LQKENI. CDR3 DNA sequence: TGTGCCAGCTCACCGGCGAGCGGCGATGGCTACACCTTC. Protein product: CASSPASGDGYTF.

This clone was found a few times. The genes are TRBV2 and TRBJ1-5; no firm D call. CDR1 and CDR2 (germline): SNHLY, FYNNEI. CDR3 size: 14 residues. The V end lost 1 base, the J end lost 3 bases, and 7 bases lay between the germline ends. CDR3 sequence (DNA): TGTGCCAGCAGTGAAGTACAGAACAATCAGCCCCAGCATTTT. It translates to CASSEVQNNQPQHF. Full variable domain (missing parts from reference TRBV2 and TRBJ1-5): EPEVTQTPSHQVTQMGQEVILRCVPISNHLYFYWYRQILGQKVEFLVSFYNNEISEKSEIFDDQFSVERPDGSNFTLKIRSTKLEDSAMYFCASSEVQNNQPQHFGDGTRLSIL.

This clone showed up just a few times. This chain joins TRBV2 and TRBJ2-7, with D perhaps TRBD2 (6 bases). Germline-derived CDR1 and CDR2 are SNHLY and FYNNEI. V was cut by 8 bases and J by 6 bases, with 8 bases left in between. The CDR3 totals 10 residues. For the CDR3, the DNA is TGTGCCAGCGACGGGGGCGAGCAGTACTTC. Its protein is CASDGGEQYF.

This rearrangement joins TRBV9 to TRBJ2-6, with D hard to call. This CDR3 is 14 amino acids long. With 0 bases removed from V and 1 base from J, the gap between germline ends came to 2 bases. Germline lookup yields CDR1 SGDLS and CDR2 YYNGEE. CDR3 in amino acids: CASSVDSGANVLTF. DNA for the CDR3: TGTGCCAGCAGCGTAGATTCTGGGGCCAACGTCCTGACTTTC.

The chain employs TRBV28 and TRBJ1-6; D might be TRBD1 (6 bases). The CDR3 has 14 amino acids. CDR1 is MDHEN, CDR2 SYDVKM, per germline. Trimming cost V 4 bases and J 9 bases, with 13 bases left between them. In DNA, the CDR3 is TGTGCCAGCAGTTGGCAACAGGGAGCTTCACCCCTCCACTTT. It encodes CASSWQQGASPLHF.

This chain links TRBV25-1 with TRBJ1-6; D call uncertain. CDR1 is MGHDK and CDR2 is SYGVNS in the germline V gene. The V end was cut by 0 bases, the J end by 7 bases, with 7 bases between. The CDR3 is 14 residues long. The CDR3 reads CASSEYTGNSPLHF. The CDR3 DNA reads TGTGCCAGCAGTGAATATACTGGCAATTCACCCCTCCACTTT.

The V call is TRBV18, the J call TRBJ1-2, with D possibly TRBD1 on 5 matching bases. This CDR3 comprises 16 residues. Deletions cut 3 bases from V and 3 bases from J, with 17 bases between. Per germline, CDR1 KGHSH and CDR2 LQKENI. The CDR3 is CASSPTPGRMYYGYTF. CDR3 bases: TGTGCCAGCTCACCGACTCCGGGACGTATGTACTATGGCTACACCTTC.

The chain combines TRBV3-1 (or the pseudogene TRBV3-2) with TRBJ2-7; 8 bases agree with TRBD2. The CDR3 has 17 amino acids. CDR1 and CDR2 (germline): LGHDT, YNNKEL (reference sequence). The trim removed 4 bases at V and 6 bases at J, leaving 17 bases unmatched. The CDR3 sequence: CASSPGGRGGLFLEQYF. The CDR3 bases are TGTGCCAGCAGCCCAGGCGGTCGGGGGGGCCTTTTTCTCGAGCAGTACTTC.

The genes are TRBV27 and TRBJ1-6; TRBD1 is a possible D gene (6 bases). Germline loops: CDR1 MNHEY, CDR2 SMNVEV (reference sequence). The ends were cut back, 6 bases at V and 10 bases at J, with 13 bases in the middle. CDR3 length: 13 amino acids. CDR3 bases: TGTGCCAGCAGCCTCTCCAGGGGATCACCCCTCCACTTT. Its protein is CASSLSRGSPLHF.

The chain couples TRBV4-1 to TRBJ2-2, with D perhaps matching TRBD1 (7 bases). This CDR3 spans 17 amino acids. CDR1 and CDR2 (germline): MGHRA, YSYEKL. V lost 3 bases to trimming and J lost 4 bases, with 18 bases between them. Written as DNA, the CDR3 is TGCGCCAGCAGCCATCACAGGGGCGGGAAGGTCACCGGGGAGCTGTTTTTT. This codes for CASSHHRGGKVTGELFF.

This chain uses TRBV30 with TRBJ2-3; TRBD2 matches at 13 bases. Trimming took 1 base from V and 4 from J; bases not matched to a gene: 5. There are 16 residues in the CDR3. Per the germline V gene, CDR1 is GTSNPN and CDR2 is SVGIG (reference sequence). For the CDR3, the DNA is TGTGCCTGGAGTGGGCCACTAGCGGGAGGGGCAGATACGCAGTATTTT. Translating it yields CAWSGPLAGGADTQYF.

The chain links TRBV29-1 to TRBJ2-7, with D tentatively TRBD2 (5 bases). This CDR3 spans 15 amino acids. The V gene lost 4 bases and the J gene lost 7 bases, with 23 bases spanning the gap. In germline, CDR1 is SQVTM, CDR2 ANQGSEA. The CDR3 sequence: CSVGGVLAGPREQYF. Here the CDR3 DNA reads TGCAGCGTTGGGGGTGTCCTAGCCGGGCCTAGAGAGCAGTACTTC.

The rearrangement uses TRBV3-1 (or the pseudogene TRBV3-2) and TRBJ2-5; D unclear. The CDR3 extends over 12 amino acids. The V end was cut by 3 bases, the J end by 2 bases, with 4 bases between. Germline V gene sequence: CDR1 LGHDT, CDR2 YNNKEL (reference sequence). The CDR3 here is CASSHLQETQYF. In DNA form, the CDR3 reads TGTGCCAGCAGCCACCTACAAGAGACCCAGTACTTC.

This chain links TRBV18 with TRBJ2-2, with a tentative D call TRBD1 (6 bases). This CDR3 comprises 15 residues. Germline V gene sequence: CDR1 KGHSH, CDR2 LQKENI. Trimming took off 3 bases at V and 5 bases at J, with 13 bases between the two ends. This CDR3 is CASSPKGTSTGELFF. CDR3 nucleotide sequence: TGTGCCAGCTCACCTAAAGGGACATCTACCGGGGAGCTGTTTTTT.

This clone was seen only a few times. This chain uses TRBV7-6 with TRBJ2-7; the D gene is possibly TRBD1 (6 bases). CDR3 length: 16 amino acids. Between the trimmed V and J ends, which lost 1 base and 5 bases, there was a span of 18 bases. Germline lookup yields CDR1 SGHVS and CDR2 FNYEAQ. This CDR3 reads CASSLVPNRDPHEQYF. CDR3 nucleotide sequence: TGTGCCAGCAGCTTAGTCCCGAACAGGGACCCTCACGAGCAGTACTTC.

This sequence joins TRBV6-2 or TRBV6-3 and TRBJ2-1, with a possible D match to TRBD1 (6 bases). V was clipped by 6 bases and J by 9 bases, with 24 bases between them. The CDR3 totals 16 residues. In germline, CDR1 is MNHEY, CDR2 SVGEGT. The CDR3 coding sequence is TGTGCCAGCAGCCCTCGACTGGCTACCAGGGGCACTGAGCAGTTCTTC. It translates to CASSPRLATRGTEQFF.

The V call is TRBV7-2, the J call TRBJ2-1; D may match TRBD1 or TRBD2 (5 bases each). The CDR3 is 15 amino acids. The V gene lost 6 bases and the J gene lost 0 bases, with 12 bases spanning the gap. Germline values: CDR1 SGHTA, CDR2 FQGNSA. DNA for the CDR3: TGTGCCAGCAGTTATGGGGGTCCCTCCTACAATGAGCAGTTCTTC. Residues: CASSYGGPSYNEQFF.

V and J are TRBV3-1 (or the pseudogene TRBV3-2) and TRBJ2-1; D may correspond to TRBD1 or TRBD2 (5 bases each). Trimming removed 5 bases from V and 9 bases from J, with 14 bases in between. From germline, CDR1 is LGHDT and CDR2 YNNKEL (reference sequence). This CDR3 is built from 13 residues. The CDR3 here is CASSSLAGGEQFF. CDR3 DNA sequence: TGTGCCAGCAGCTCTCTAGCTGGGGGTGAGCAGTTCTTC.

The chain employs TRBV28 and TRBJ2-3; 11 nucleotides line up with TRBD1. The V gene end was trimmed by 4 bases and the J gene end by 5 bases; junction bases not matched to a gene: 11. This CDR3 comprises 17 residues. The germline V gene has CDR1 MDHEN and CDR2 SYDVKM. The CDR3 sequence: CASSSPDRGLRGDTQYF. The CDR3, as DNA: TGTGCCAGCAGTTCGCCGGACAGGGGGCTTCGTGGAGATACGCAGTATTTT.

The gene calls are TRBV7-2 and TRBJ2-1; 7 nucleotides align to TRBD1. The CDR3 sequence is 13 residues long. Germline CDR1 and CDR2: SGHTA and FQGNSA. With V trimmed by 5 bases and J by 5 bases, 3 bases remained unmatched. CDR3 sequence reads: CASSPGQHNEQFF. In DNA, the CDR3 is TGTGCCAGCAGCCCGGGACAGCACAATGAGCAGTTCTTC. The variable domain in full, completed from reference TRBV7-2 and TRBJ2-1, reads GAGVSQSPSNKVTEKGKDVELRCDPISGHTALYWYRQSLGQGLEFLIYFQGNSAPDKSGLPSDRFSAERTGGSVSTLTIQRTQQEDSAVYLCASSPGQHNEQFFGPGTRLTVL.